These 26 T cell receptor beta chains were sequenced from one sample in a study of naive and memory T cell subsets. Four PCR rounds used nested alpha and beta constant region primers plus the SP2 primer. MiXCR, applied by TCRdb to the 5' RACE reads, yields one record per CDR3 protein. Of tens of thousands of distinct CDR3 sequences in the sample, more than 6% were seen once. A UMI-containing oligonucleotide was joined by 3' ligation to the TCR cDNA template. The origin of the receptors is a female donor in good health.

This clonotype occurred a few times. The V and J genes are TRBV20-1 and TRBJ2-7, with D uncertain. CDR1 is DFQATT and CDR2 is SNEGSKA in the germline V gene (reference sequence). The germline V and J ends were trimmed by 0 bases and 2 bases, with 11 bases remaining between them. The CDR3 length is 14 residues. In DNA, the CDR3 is TGCAGTGCTAGAGATAACAGCCGTACCTACGAGCAGTACTTC. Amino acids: CSARDNSRTYEQYF.

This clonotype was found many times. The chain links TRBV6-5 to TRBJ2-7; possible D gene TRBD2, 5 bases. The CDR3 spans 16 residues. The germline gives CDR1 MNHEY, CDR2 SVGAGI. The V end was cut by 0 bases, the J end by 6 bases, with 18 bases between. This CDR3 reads CASSYSIRFARGEQYF. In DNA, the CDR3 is TGTGCCAGCAGTTACTCGATTCGATTTGCCCGGGGCGAGCAGTACTTC.

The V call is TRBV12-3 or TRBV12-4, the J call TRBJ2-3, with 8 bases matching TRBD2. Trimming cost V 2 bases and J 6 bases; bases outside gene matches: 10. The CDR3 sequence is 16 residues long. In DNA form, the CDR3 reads TGTGCCAGCAGTTTATTTAGGGCGGGAGGCAGGGATACGCAGTATTTT. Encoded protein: CASSLFRAGGRDTQYF.

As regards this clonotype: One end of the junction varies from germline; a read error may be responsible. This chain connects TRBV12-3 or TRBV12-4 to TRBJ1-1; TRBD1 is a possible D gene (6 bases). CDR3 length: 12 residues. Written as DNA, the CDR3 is TGTGTCAGCAACAAACAGGGCACTGAAGCTTTCTTT. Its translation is CVSNKQGTEAFF.

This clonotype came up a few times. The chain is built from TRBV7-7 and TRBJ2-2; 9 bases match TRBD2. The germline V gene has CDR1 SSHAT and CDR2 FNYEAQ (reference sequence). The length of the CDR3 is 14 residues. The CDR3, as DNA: TGTGCTAGCGCAGCGGGAGGGAACACCGGGGAGCTGTTTTTT. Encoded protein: CASAAGGNTGELFF.

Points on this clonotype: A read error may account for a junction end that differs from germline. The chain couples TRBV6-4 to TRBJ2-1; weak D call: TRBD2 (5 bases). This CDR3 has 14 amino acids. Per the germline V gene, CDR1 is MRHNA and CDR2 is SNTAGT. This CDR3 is CATSDGVDYNEQFF. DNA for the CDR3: TGTGCCACCAGTGACGGGGTGGACTACAATGAGCAGTTCTTC.

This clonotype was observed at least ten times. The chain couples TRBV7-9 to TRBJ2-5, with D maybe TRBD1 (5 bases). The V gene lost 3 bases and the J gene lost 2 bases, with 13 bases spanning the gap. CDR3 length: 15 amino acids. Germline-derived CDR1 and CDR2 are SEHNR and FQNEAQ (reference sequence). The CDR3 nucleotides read TGTGCCAGCAGCTTTGGGGCGAAGTCTCAAGAGACCCAGTACTTC. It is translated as CASSFGAKSQETQYF.

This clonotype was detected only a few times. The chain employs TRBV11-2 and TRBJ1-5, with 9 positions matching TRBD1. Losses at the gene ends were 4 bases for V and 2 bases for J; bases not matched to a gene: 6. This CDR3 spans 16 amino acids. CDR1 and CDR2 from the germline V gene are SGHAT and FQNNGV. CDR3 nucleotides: TGTGCCAGCAGCTCTAGAGGGGACAGGGGCAATCAGCCCCAGCATTTT. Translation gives CASSSRGDRGNQPQHF. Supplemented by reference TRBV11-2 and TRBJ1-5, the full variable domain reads EAGVAQSPRYKIIEKRQSVAFWCNPISGHATLYWYQQILGQGPKLLIQFQNNGVVDDSQLPKDRFSAERLKGVDSTLKIQPAKLEDSAVYLCASSSRGDRGNQPQHFGDGTRLSIL.

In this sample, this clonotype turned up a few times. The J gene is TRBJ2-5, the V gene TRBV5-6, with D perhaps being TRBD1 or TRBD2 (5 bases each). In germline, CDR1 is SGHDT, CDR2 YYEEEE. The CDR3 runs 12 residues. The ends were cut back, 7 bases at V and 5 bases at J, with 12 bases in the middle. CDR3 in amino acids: CASRGAGETQYF. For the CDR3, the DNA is TGTGCCAGCCGGGGCGCAGGGGAGACCCAGTACTTC. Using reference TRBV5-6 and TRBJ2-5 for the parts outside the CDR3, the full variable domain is DAGVTQSPTHLIKTRGQQVTLRCSPKSGHDTVSWYQQALGQGPQFIFQYYEEEERQRGNFPDRFSGHQFPNYSSELNVNALLLGDSALYLCASRGAGETQYFGPGTRLLVL.

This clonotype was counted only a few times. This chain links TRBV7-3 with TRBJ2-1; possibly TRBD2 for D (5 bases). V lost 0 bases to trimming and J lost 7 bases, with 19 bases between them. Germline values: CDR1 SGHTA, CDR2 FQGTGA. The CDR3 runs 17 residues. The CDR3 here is CASSLTITGRGINEQFF. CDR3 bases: TGTGCCAGCAGCTTAACTATTACGGGCCGGGGTATAAATGAGCAGTTCTTC.

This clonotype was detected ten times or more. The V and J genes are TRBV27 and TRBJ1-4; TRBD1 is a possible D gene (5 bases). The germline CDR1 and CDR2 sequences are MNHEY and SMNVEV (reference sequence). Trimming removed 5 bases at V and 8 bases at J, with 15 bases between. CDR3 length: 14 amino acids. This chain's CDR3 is CASSGNRGGEKLFF. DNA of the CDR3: TGTGCCAGCAGTGGTAATAGGGGAGGGGAAAAACTGTTTTTT.

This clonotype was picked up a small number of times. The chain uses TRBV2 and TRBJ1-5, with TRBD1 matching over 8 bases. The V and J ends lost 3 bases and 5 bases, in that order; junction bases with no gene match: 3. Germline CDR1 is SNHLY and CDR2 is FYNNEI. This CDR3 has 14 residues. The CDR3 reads CASSDRTGHQPQHF. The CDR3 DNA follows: TGTGCCAGCAGTGATAGGACAGGGCATCAGCCCCAGCATTTT.

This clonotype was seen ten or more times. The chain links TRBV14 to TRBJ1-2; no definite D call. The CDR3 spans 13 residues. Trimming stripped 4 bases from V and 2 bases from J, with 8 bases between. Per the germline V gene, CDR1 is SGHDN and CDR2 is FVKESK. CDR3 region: CASSLVLNYGYTF. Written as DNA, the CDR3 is TGTGCCAGCAGCCTGGTGCTCAACTATGGCTACACCTTC.

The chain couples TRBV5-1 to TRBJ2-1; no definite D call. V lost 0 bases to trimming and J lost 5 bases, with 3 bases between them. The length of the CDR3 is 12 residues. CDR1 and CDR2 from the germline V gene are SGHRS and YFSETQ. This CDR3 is CASSLGNNEQFF. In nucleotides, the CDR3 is TGCGCCAGCAGCTTGGGTAACAATGAGCAGTTCTTC.

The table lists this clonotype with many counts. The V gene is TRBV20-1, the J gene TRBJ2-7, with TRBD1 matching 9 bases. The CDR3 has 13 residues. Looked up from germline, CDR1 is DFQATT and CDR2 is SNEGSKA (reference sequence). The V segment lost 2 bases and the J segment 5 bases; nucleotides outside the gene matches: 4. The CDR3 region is CSARSGTGNEQYF. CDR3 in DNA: TGCAGTGCTAGATCCGGGACAGGGAACGAGCAGTACTTC.

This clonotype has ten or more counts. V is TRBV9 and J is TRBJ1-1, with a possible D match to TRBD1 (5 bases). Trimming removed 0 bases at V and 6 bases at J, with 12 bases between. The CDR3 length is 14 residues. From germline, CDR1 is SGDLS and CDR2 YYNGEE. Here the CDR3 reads CASSVGGPGAEAFF. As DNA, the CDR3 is TGTGCCAGCAGCGTAGGGGGCCCGGGGGCTGAAGCTTTCTTT.

CDR3 region: CASSLEGSSYEQYF. The CDR3 bases are TGTGCCAGCAGCTTAGAAGGGAGCTCCTACGAGCAGTACTTC. This chain joins TRBV7-3 and TRBJ2-7, with D tentatively TRBD2 (5 bases). CDR1 and CDR2 (germline): SGHTA, FQGTGA. V was pared by 2 bases and J by 0 bases, with 8 bases between. This CDR3 comprises 14 residues.

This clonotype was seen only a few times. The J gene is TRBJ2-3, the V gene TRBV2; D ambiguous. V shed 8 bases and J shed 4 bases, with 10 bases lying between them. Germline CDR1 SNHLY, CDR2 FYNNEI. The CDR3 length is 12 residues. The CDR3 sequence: CASRDPSDTQYF. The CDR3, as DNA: TGTGCCAGCCGAGACCCTTCAGATACGCAGTATTTT.

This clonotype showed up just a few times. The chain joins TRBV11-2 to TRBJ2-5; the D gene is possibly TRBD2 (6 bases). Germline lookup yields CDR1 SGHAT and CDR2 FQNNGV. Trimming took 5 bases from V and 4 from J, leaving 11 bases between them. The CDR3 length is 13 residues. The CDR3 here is CASSPRDRETQYF. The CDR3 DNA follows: TGTGCCAGCAGCCCGCGGGACCGAGAGACCCAGTACTTC.

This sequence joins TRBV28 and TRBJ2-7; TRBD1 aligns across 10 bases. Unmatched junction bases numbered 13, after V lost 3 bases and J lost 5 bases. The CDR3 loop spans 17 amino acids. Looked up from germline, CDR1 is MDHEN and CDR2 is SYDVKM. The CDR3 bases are TGTGCCAGCAGTTTTATATCAGCGACAGGGGGCTTCGACGAGCAGTACTTC. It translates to CASSFISATGGFDEQYF.

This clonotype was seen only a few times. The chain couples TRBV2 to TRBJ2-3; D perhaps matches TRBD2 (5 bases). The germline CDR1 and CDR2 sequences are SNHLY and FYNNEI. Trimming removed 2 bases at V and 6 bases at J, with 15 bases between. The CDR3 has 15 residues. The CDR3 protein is CASSERVRGMDTQYF. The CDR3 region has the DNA TGTGCCAGCAGTGAAAGAGTACGGGGTATGGATACGCAGTATTTT.

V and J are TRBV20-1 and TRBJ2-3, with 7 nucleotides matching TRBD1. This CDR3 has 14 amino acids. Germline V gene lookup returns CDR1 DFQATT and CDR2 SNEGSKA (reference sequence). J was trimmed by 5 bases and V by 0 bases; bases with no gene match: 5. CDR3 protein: CSARDTGVIDTQYF. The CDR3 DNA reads TGCAGTGCTAGAGACACAGGGGTTATAGATACGCAGTATTTT.

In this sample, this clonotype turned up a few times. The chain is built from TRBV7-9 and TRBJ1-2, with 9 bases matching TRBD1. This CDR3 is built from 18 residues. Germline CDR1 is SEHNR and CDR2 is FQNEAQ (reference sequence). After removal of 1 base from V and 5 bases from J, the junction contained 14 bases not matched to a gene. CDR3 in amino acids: CASSLENFRPGQGYGYTF. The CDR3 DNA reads TGTGCCAGCAGCTTAGAAAATTTTCGCCCGGGACAGGGATATGGCTACACCTTC. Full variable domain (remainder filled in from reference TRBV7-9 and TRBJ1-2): DTGVSQNPRHKITKRGQNVTFRCDPISEHNRLYWYRQTLGQGPEFLTYFQNEAQLEKSRLLSDRFSAERPKGSFSTLEIQRTEQGDSAMYLCASSLENFRPGQGYGYTFGSGTRLTVV.

The chain's CDR3 is CSAGDRRQETQYF. The DNA of the CDR3 is TGCAGCGCCGGGGACAGGAGGCAAGAGACCCAGTACTTC. The chain joins TRBV29-1 to TRBJ2-5, with 8 positions matching TRBD1. Germline V CDR1 and CDR2: SQVTM, ANQGSEA. The CDR3 runs to 13 residues. J gave up 2 bases and V 7 bases, and 6 bases lay outside the gene matches. The full variable domain, its missing parts supplied by reference TRBV29-1 and TRBJ2-5, is SAVISQKPSRDICQRGTSLTIQCQVDSQVTMMFWYRQQPGQSLTLIATANQGSEATYESGFVIDKFPISRPNLTFSTLTVSNMSPEDSSIYLCSAGDRRQETQYFGPGTRLLVL.

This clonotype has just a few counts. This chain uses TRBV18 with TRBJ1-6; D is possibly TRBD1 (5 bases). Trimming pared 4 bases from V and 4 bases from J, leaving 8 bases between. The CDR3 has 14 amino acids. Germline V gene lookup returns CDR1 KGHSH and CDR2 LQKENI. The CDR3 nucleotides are TGTGCCAGCTCACAGCAGGGTTATAATTCACCCCTCCACTTT. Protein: CASSQQGYNSPLHF. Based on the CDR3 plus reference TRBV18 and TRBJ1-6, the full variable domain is NAGVMQNPRHLVRRRGQEARLRCSPMKGHSHVYWYRQLPEEGLKFMVYLQKENIIDESGMPKERFSAEFPKEGPSILRIQQVVRGDSAAYFCASSQQGYNSPLHFGNGTRLTVT.

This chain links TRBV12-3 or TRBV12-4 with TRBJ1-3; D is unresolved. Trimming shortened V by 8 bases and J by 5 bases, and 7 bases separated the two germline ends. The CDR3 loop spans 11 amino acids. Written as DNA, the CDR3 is TGTGCCAGCGGAATAAGAAACACCATATATTTT. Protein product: CASGIRNTIYF.